These T cell receptor beta chains were read from a single sample in a study of PD-L1 blockade in urothelial cancer. Profiled with immunoSEQ multiplex PCR; TCRdb holds only in-frame clones, not every one. In the table there are tens of thousands of clones, nearly 90% of which are singletons. This sample comprised PBMCs, obtained around atezolizumab (anti-PD-L1) treatment. Source of these receptors: a man aged 55 to 70 with urothelial cancer. Both conserved end residues are part of each CDR3. D genes are given only for firm matches. Size is stated for part of the rows, as once, few or many counts, or as a class when the clone is expanded.

J,V,length,D,size,DNA,CDR3
TRBJ2-5,TRBV30,13,-,-,TGTGCCTGGAGTGGAGGGCTCCAAGAGACCCAGTACTTC,CAWSGGLQETQYF
TRBJ1-5,TRBV19,12,-,-,TGTGCCAGTAAAGATGGGCATCAGCCCCAGCATTTT,CASKDGHQPQHF
TRBJ2-3,TRBV6-1,15,-,few,TGTGCCAGCAGTGAGGTACGGGGAAGCACAGATACGCAGTATTTT,CASSEVRGSTDTQYF
TRBJ1-2,TRBV5-4,13,-,-,TGTGCCAGCAGCTTGGAGACAGCCTATGGCTACACCTTC,CASSLETAYGYTF
TRBJ1-1,TRBV18,16,-,-,TGTGCCAGCTCACCAACCGAAACAGGGAGGGACACTGAAGCTTTCTTT,CASSPTETGRDTEAFF
TRBJ2-7,TRBV19,15,TRBD1,-,TGTGCCAGTAGTATAGGCCCGGACAGGGTCTACGAGCAGTACTTC,CASSIGPDRVYEQYF
TRBJ1-6,TRBV5-8,15,-,-,TGTGCCAGCAGCTTGGTGGGGCAGGGGAATTCACCCCTCCACTTT,CASSLVGQGNSPLHF
TRBJ1-1,TRBV10-2,15,TRBD1,few,TGCGCCAGCAGTGACGGTAGACAGGGGAACACTGAAGCTTTCTTT,CASSDGRQGNTEAFF
TRBJ2-1,TRBV19,19,TRBD2,-,TGTGCCAGTAGTATAGCACTAGCGGGGGGCCGTAGCTCCTACAATGAGCAGTTCTTC,CASSIALAGGRSSYNEQFF
TRBJ2-7,TRBV7-2,14,-,-,TGTGCCAGCAGCCTCCCCACGGGATCCTACGAGCAGTACTTC,CASSLPTGSYEQYF
TRBJ1-2,TRBV2,11,-,-,TGTGCCAGCAGGACAGAGTATGGCTACACCTTC,CASRTEYGYTF
TRBJ2-2,TRBV4-3,15,-,-,TGCGCCAGCAGCCAAGATTATACGAACACCGGGGAGCTGTTTTTT,CASSQDYTNTGELFF
TRBJ2-4,TRBV5-5,15,-,-,TGTGCCAGCAGCTTGGATGGAGCGGCCAAAAACATTCAGTACTTC,CASSLDGAAKNIQYF
TRBJ1-3,TRBV5-1,16,-,-,TGCGCCAGCAGCTTGGGACCTCAGGGCTCTGGAAACACCATATATTTT,CASSLGPQGSGNTIYF
TRBJ1-1,TRBV7-9,17,TRBD1,-,TGTGCCAGCAGCTCACCATTAAGGGGGCCGGGGGACACTGAAGCTTTCTTT,CASSSPLRGPGDTEAFF
TRBJ2-3,TRBV5-1,16,TRBD2,-,TGCGCCAGCAGCTTGGTGAGCGGGGGATACACAGATACGCAGTATTTT,CASSLVSGGYTDTQYF
TRBJ1-1,TRBV19,13,-,-,TGTGCCAGTAACCTTGGGGGGGGAACTGAAGCTTTCTTT,CASNLGGGTEAFF
TRBJ2-1,TRBV2,16,-,-,TGTGCCAGCAGCCGAGACCGGGGGGCCTCCTACAATGAGCAGTTCTTC,CASSRDRGASYNEQFF
TRBJ2-1,TRBV9,14,TRBD2,-,TGTGCCAGCAGCGTACAAAGCGGGGGGACTGAGCAGTTCTTC,CASSVQSGGTEQFF
TRBJ1-5,TRBV5-5,13,TRBD1,-,TGTGCCAGCAGCGGGACAGGGAATCAGCCCCAGCATTTT,CASSGTGNQPQHF
TRBJ2-3,TRBV7-9,18,TRBD2,-,TGTGCCAGCAGCGAGCCGGGACTAGCGGGGGGAAGCACAGATACGCAGTATTTT,CASSEPGLAGGSTDTQYF
TRBJ1-6,TRBV6-4,14,-,once,TGTGCCAGCAGGGCCAGTACCCATAATTCACCCCTCCACTTT,CASRASTHNSPLHF
TRBJ1-4,TRBV7-6,15,TRBD1,-,TGTGCCAGCAGCTTGACAGGGATCGGTAGTGAAAAACTGTTTTTT,CASSLTGIGSEKLFF
TRBJ2-1,TRBV27,14,-,once,TGTGCCAGCACCCGGGACACTAACTACAATGAGCAGTTCTTC,CASTRDTNYNEQFF
TRBJ1-1,TRBV30,10,-,-,TGTGCCTGCATGAACACTGAAGCTTTCTTT,CACMNTEAFF
TRBJ1-3,TRBV7-3,13,-,once,TGTGTGGGGGGGGCTACCTCTGGAAACACCATATATTTT,CVGGATSGNTIYF
TRBJ1-1,TRBV6-1,13,-,-,TGTGCCAGCAGTTCAGGACAGAGCACTGAAGCTTTCTTT,CASSSGQSTEAFF
TRBJ1-4,TRBV27,17,TRBD1,-,TGTGCCAGCAGTCCCCGGACAGGGGATACAACTAATGAAAAACTGTTTTTT,CASSPRTGDTTNEKLFF
TRBJ1-2,TRBV6-5,12,TRBD1,-,TGTGCCAGCAGCGACAGGGTACATGGCTACACCTTC,CASSDRVHGYTF
TRBJ2-7,TRBV18,14,TRBD1,-,TGTGCCAGCTCAGGGGGGACAGGTTCCTACGAGCAGTACTTC,CASSGGTGSYEQYF
TRBJ1-5,TRBV21-1,17,-,-,TGTGCCAGCAGCAAATCAATTGCTGAGAATAGCAATCAGCCCCAGCATTTT,CASSKSIAENSNQPQHF
TRBJ2-3,TRBV7-2,13,-,once,TGTGCCAGCAGCTTAACCCAGACAGATACGCAGTATTTT,CASSLTQTDTQYF
TRBJ1-2,TRBV7-9,13,-,-,TGTGCCAGCAGCTTAGGAGTTAAGCATGGCTACACCTTC,CASSLGVKHGYTF
TRBJ1-5,TRBV2,14,-,few,TGTGCCAGCAGACAGCTAAATAGCAATCAGCCCCAGCATTTT,CASRQLNSNQPQHF
TRBJ2-1,TRBV7-7,15,TRBD1,-,TGTGCTAGCAGCTTAGGGACAGGTCTAGTCAATGAGCAGTTCTTC,CASSLGTGLVNEQFF
TRBJ2-3,TRBV5-6,15,TRBD2,-,TGTGCCAGCAGCGGAGTAGCGGGGGGGCCCGATACGCAGTATTTT,CASSGVAGGPDTQYF
TRBJ2-1,TRBV2,16,-,-,TGTGCCAGCAGTGAAGCTAGGGCGGGGCCGTACAATGAGCAGTTCTTC,CASSEARAGPYNEQFF
TRBJ1-4,TRBV5-5,15,-,-,TGTGCCAGCAGCTTGCAGGGTTGGATTCAGGAAAAACTGTTTTTT,CASSLQGWIQEKLFF
TRBJ2-3,TRBV5-1,14,TRBD2,few,TGCGCCAGCAGGGTCCGGGAGGGCCCAGATACGCAGTATTTT,CASRVREGPDTQYF
TRBJ2-3,TRBV5-1,17,TRBD1,-,TGCGCCAGCAGCTTGGAAGGGCGGCAGGGGGTTGGAGATACGCAGTATTTT,CASSLEGRQGVGDTQYF
TRBJ2-1,TRBV4-2,15,TRBD2,-,TGTGCCAGCAGCCAGACTAGCGGGGAATACAATGAGCAGTTCTTC,CASSQTSGEYNEQFF
TRBJ2-5,TRBV7-9,13,-,-,TGTGCCAGCAGCCCCCCCGCGGATTGGACCCAGTACTTC,CASSPPADWTQYF
TRBJ1-1,TRBV30,14,TRBD1,-,TGTGCCTGGAGTATACGGACAGGGGACACTGAAGCTTTCTTT,CAWSIRTGDTEAFF
TRBJ2-5,TRBV7-3,15,TRBD1,-,TGTGCCAGCAGCCCCGGGACAGGGGTGTGGGAGACCCAGTACTTC,CASSPGTGVWETQYF
TRBJ2-5,TRBV2,15,TRBD2,-,TGTGCCAGCAGTGAGTGGGGCGCGGGGGGAGAGACCCAGTACTTC,CASSEWGAGGETQYF
TRBJ1-1,TRBV7-2,16,-,-,TGTGCCAGCAGCCAACGGGTGGGGGCAAGTGGAACTGAAGCTTTCTTT,CASSQRVGASGTEAFF
TRBJ1-1,TRBV6-5,13,-,-,TGTGCCAGCAGGGAGTTCATGAACACTGAAGCTTTCTTT,CASREFMNTEAFF
TRBJ2-3,TRBV19,14,-,-,TGTGCCAGTAGTATCGGGTCGAGCACAGATACGCAGTATTTT,CASSIGSSTDTQYF
TRBJ2-6,TRBV30,16,-,few,TGTGCCTGGAGTAACAGGTTTTCGGCTGGGGCCAACGTCCTGACTTTC,CAWSNRFSAGANVLTF
TRBJ2-1,TRBV5-6,12,-,-,TGTGCCAGCAGCGTAGCTAGGGGTGAGCAGTTCTTC,CASSVARGEQFF
TRBJ1-1,TRBV5-1,14,-,-,TGCGCCAGCAGCCCACTTCAGGGGAACACTGAAGCTTTCTTT,CASSPLQGNTEAFF
TRBJ2-4,TRBV7-8,17,-,-,TGTGCCAGCAGCTTAGCGAGGGTAGCCATAGCCAAAAACATTCAGTACTTC,CASSLARVAIAKNIQYF
TRBJ2-2,TRBV30,15,-,few,TGTGCCTGGAAGTTCACAGGGAAGGACACCGGGGAGCTGTTTTTT,CAWKFTGKDTGELFF
TRBJ2-7,TRBV15,15,-,few,TGTGCCACCAGCAGAGGGCAGGGTAGCTCCTACGAGCAGTACTTC,CATSRGQGSSYEQYF
TRBJ2-7,TRBV29-1,13,TRBD1,-,TGCAGCGTTGGAGGACAGGGCGCCTACGAGCAGTACTTC,CSVGGQGAYEQYF
TRBJ1-1,TRBV9,14,-,few,TGTGCCAGCAGCTCGGGGTTCCCCGACACTGAAGCTTTCTTT,CASSSGFPDTEAFF
TRBJ2-7,TRBV11-3,17,-,-,TGTGCCAGCAGCTCCGGGGCCCTCTTCGGCGGGACCTACGAGCAGTACTTC,CASSSGALFGGTYEQYF
TRBJ1-5,TRBV2,13,-,-,TGTGCCAGCAGTGAACAGGGAATCCAGCCCCAGCATTTT,CASSEQGIQPQHF